The rows below give T cell receptor beta chains drawn from one sample of a study of T cell changes during pregnancy in multiple sclerosis. Sequenced by immunoSEQ multiplex PCR; TCRdb stores in-frame clones only, minus some. The table shows approximately 50,000 clones, with 80% to 95% occurring only once. The sample consisted of CD4+ T cells from peripheral blood mononuclear cells, taken after pregnancy. These receptors were obtained from a female donor with multiple sclerosis, enrolled in a pregnancy study. CDR3s include the opening cysteine and the closing phenylalanine or tryptophan. D genes are given only for firm matches. Rows may omit the clone size; those that give it use once, few, many or a size class.

>.|TRBJ1-1|TRBV6-5|.
CASSYSAGTEAFF
TGTGCCAGCAGTTACTCGGCGGGAACAGAAGCTTTCTTT
>.|TRBJ1-1|TRBV7-8|TRBD1
CASSLSRGEAEAFF
TGTGCCAGCAGCTTAAGCAGGGGGGAAGCTGAAGCTTTCTTT
>.|TRBJ2-7|TRBV4-2|.
CASSQDPASAYEQYF
TGTGCCAGCAGCCAAGATCCCGCTTCAGCCTACGAGCAGTACTTC
>.|TRBJ1-1|TRBV6-5|.
CASFTGLNTEAFF
TGTGCCAGCTTTACGGGTTTGAACACTGAAGCTTTCTTT
>.|TRBJ2-7|TRBV28|TRBD1
CASSYTTGGKAYEQYF
TGTGCCAGCAGTTACACGACAGGGGGCAAGGCCTACGAGCAGTACTTC
>.|TRBJ2-3|TRBV18|TRBD2
CASSPLPSGSGTDTQYF
TGTGCCAGCTCACCATTGCCTAGCGGGAGTGGCACAGATACGCAGTATTTT
>.|TRBJ2-2|TRBV19|.
CASSIQGFPTTGELFF
TGTGCCAGTAGTATCCAGGGATTCCCGACCACCGGGGAGCTGTTTTTT
>.|TRBJ1-5|TRBV5-1|.
CASSVTGEGAPQHF
TGCGCCAGCAGCGTGACCGGGGAGGGTGCGCCCCAGCATTTT
>.|TRBJ2-2|TRBV30|.
CAWRKSGWGTAGGELFF
TGTGCCTGGAGAAAATCAGGGTGGGGTACGGCCGGCGGGGAGCTGTTTTTT
>.|TRBJ2-5|TRBV11-2|TRBD2
CASSLAVRRRGLQETQYF
TGTGCCAGCAGCTTAGCTGTCCGAAGGAGGGGACTACAAGAGACCCAGTACTTC
>.|TRBJ1-2|TRBV7-9|.
CASSFNRAGYTF
TGTGCCAGCAGCTTCAACAGGGCTGGCTACACCTTC
>.|TRBJ2-1|TRBV15|TRBD2
CATSRVSSGSRNEQFF
TGTGCCACCAGCAGAGTTAGTAGCGGGAGTAGGAATGAGCAGTTCTTC
>.|TRBJ1-3|TRBV7-8|TRBD1
CASSYRQGRYTIYF
TGTGCCAGCAGCTATAGACAGGGTAGATACACCATATATTTT
>.|TRBJ2-3|TRBV2|TRBD2
CASRWTSGSRTDTQYF
TGTGCCAGCAGGTGGACTAGCGGGAGTAGGACAGATACGCAGTATTTT
>.|TRBJ2-1|TRBV7-2|TRBD2
CASSLASLAGVGYNEQFF
TGTGCCAGCAGCTTAGCTAGTCTAGCGGGAGTAGGATACAATGAGCAGTTCTTC
>.|TRBJ1-4|TRBV19|TRBD1
CASRSTGGQLFF
TGTGCCAGTAGGTCGACAGGGGGCCAACTGTTTTTT
>.|TRBJ1-2|TRBV2|.
CASSAEPSGGYTF
TGTGCCAGCAGTGCGGAGCCTAGTGGTGGCTACACCTTC
>.|TRBJ2-1|TRBV5-1|TRBD1
CASSPGQGYEQFF
TGCGCCAGCAGCCCCGGACAGGGCTATGAGCAGTTCTTC
>.|TRBJ2-3|TRBV9|.
CASSPGLLANTDTQYF
TGTGCCAGCAGCCCCGGTCTACTAGCTAACACAGATACGCAGTATTTT
>few|TRBJ1-3|TRBV19|TRBD1
CASTRNRGPTNTIYF
TGTGCCAGTACCCGAAACAGGGGGCCGACAAACACCATATATTTT
>.|TRBJ1-5|TRBV28|TRBD1
CASSSYRGPWPQHF
TGTGCCAGCAGTTCCTACAGGGGGCCGTGGCCCCAGCATTTT
>once|TRBJ2-3|TRBV4-3|TRBD2
CASSQDWVAGASSTDTQYF
TGCGCCAGCAGCCAAGATTGGGTAGCGGGGGCCTCTAGCACAGATACGCAGTATTTT
>.|TRBJ2-7|TRBV5-1|.
CASSLDGAPYEQYF
TGCGCCAGCAGCTTGGATGGGGCCCCCTACGAGCAGTACTTC
>.|TRBJ1-1|TRBV18|TRBD1
CASSPKGGSTEAFF
TGTGCCAGCTCACCAAAAGGGGGCTCCACTGAAGCTTTCTTT
>.|TRBJ1-2|TRBV2|.
CASSEGPLYGYTF
TGTGCCAGCAGTGAAGGTCCCCTTTATGGCTACACCTTC
>.|TRBJ2-1|TRBV30|TRBD2
CAWSQLAGGNEQFF
TGTGCCTGGAGTCAACTAGCGGGAGGCAATGAGCAGTTCTTC
>.|TRBJ1-5|TRBV19|TRBD1
CASRTGDNSNQPQHF
TGTGCCAGTAGGACAGGGGATAATAGCAATCAGCCCCAGCATTTT
>.|TRBJ1-1|TRBV11-2|.
CASSLVQYTEAFF
TGTGCCAGCAGCTTAGTTCAATACACTGAAGCTTTCTTT
>.|TRBJ2-5|TRBV7-9|TRBD2
CASSLTSGRGQETQYF
TGTGCCAGCAGCCTGACTAGCGGGAGGGGGCAAGAGACCCAGTACTTC
>.|TRBJ1-2|TRBV7-2|.
CASSLYGGGGYTF
TGTGCCAGCAGCTTATACGGGGGGGGTGGCTACACCTTC
>.|TRBJ1-2|TRBV27|.
CASSLRAPLKTVNYGYTF
TGTGCCAGCAGTTTAAGGGCCCCCCTCAAGACAGTCAACTATGGCTACACCTTC
>few|TRBJ2-1|TRBV7-9|.
CASSNGEGEGVNEQFF
TGTGCCAGCAGCAACGGAGAGGGAGAGGGGGTAAATGAGCAGTTCTTC
>.|TRBJ2-7|TRBV28|TRBD2
CASSPGLAPTYEQYF
TGTGCCAGCAGTCCAGGACTAGCGCCTACCTACGAGCAGTACTTC
>.|TRBJ2-1|TRBV11-1|.
CASSRSGTKTYNEQFF
TGTGCCAGCAGCAGGTCCGGGACAAAGACTTACAATGAGCAGTTCTTC
>.|TRBJ2-6|TRBV4-1|.
CASSQGRISGANVLTF
TGCGCCAGCAGCCAAGGGAGAATCTCTGGGGCCAACGTCCTGACTTTC
>.|TRBJ2-1|TRBV19|TRBD2
CASSPGRTSGREAYNEQFF
TGTGCCAGTAGTCCAGGGAGGACTAGCGGGAGAGAGGCCTACAATGAGCAGTTCTTC